This TCR beta chain originates from a study of CD8 T cells in ankylosing spondylitis. Points from the study as a whole: Prior literature has documented some motif variants in synovial fluid and blood from reactive arthritis.

Germline loops: CDR1 WSHSY, CDR2 SAAADI. Trimming cost V 6 bases and J 3 bases, with 9 bases left between them. This CDR3 has 13 residues. The table lists this clonotype with a few counts. The antigen is not known. TCRdb independently ran MiXCR on the 5' RACE reads; one entry per CDR3 protein. This table has around 340,000 distinct CDR3 sequences, approximately 15% appearing once. This receptor was obtained from a male donor with ankylosing spondylitis or in good health (not recorded which). The sequencing sample was made of blood, either unsorted or a sorted T cell fraction (not recorded which). The chain recombines TRBV10-2 with TRBJ2-1; possible D gene TRBD1, 6 bases. The CDR3 DNA is TGCGCCAGCAGGGGGGCCAACTACAATGAGCAGTTCTTC. Residues: CASRGANYNEQFF.